The source of this TCR beta chain is a study of CD8+ T cells in alopecia areata. In the study overall: A regimen of oral tofacitinib, 5 to 10 mg twice daily, was given to treated patients. General study findings and limits: Mice showed clearer TCR sharing than patients did, a gap that was possibly HLA-related. Compared with normal scalp, lesional scalp had higher clonality and more expanded CD8+ clones.

The table lists this clone with a few counts. What it binds is not known. CDR1 and CDR2 from the germline V gene are SGDLS and YYNGEE. V was clipped by 3 bases and J by 2 bases; unmatched bases: 7. This CDR3 is built from 17 residues. Following RNA extraction, reverse transcription yielded cDNA that acted as the sequencing template. Profiling relied on immunoSEQ multiplex PCR, and the TCRdb table lists in-frame clones only, not all of them. The table lists roughly 250,000 clones, 67% of them singletons, with 0.95% to 1.5% in the top ten. This receptor was taken from a human donor with alopecia areata. J is TRBJ1-6 and V is TRBV9, with 8 bases aligning to TRBD1. The source material was CD4+ T cells sorted from blood, sampled at week 0. The CDR3 protein is CASSAGQGWTYNSPLHF. The CDR3 DNA reads TGTGCCAGCAGCGCCGGACAGGGTTGGACCTATAATTCACCCCTCCACTTT.